This T cell receptor (beta chain) was retrieved from a study of shared clonotypes between healthy human individuals. This CDR3 has 13 amino acids. From germline, CDR1 is MDHEN and CDR2 SYDVKM. Losses at the gene ends were 6 bases for V and 8 bases for J; bases not matched to a gene: 7. Some clones are missing from TCRdb's copy, which holds only in-frame ones; the method was immunoSEQ multiplex PCR. The sample has a few million clones; nearly 97% are singletons. The rearrangement joins TRBV28 to TRBJ1-2; 9 bases fit TRBD1. This receptor was obtained from a man between 18 and 35 years old in good health. Specimen: naive CD4+ T cells sorted from blood. Subset here: CD45RA+ positively selected. The CDR3 DNA reads as TGTGCCAGCAGCTGGGGGACAGGGAACGGCTACACCTTC. Translated, it gives CASSWGTGNGYTF.